Each of the 7 T cell receptor beta chains below was sequenced from the same sample in a study of cytomegalovirus exposure and HLA in healthy donors. The data were produced by immunoSEQ multiplex PCR, yet TCRdb's version contains in-frame clones alone and is incomplete. The data contain 90,000 to 130,000 clones, approximately 85% of them singletons. Sequencing input: PBMCs. Receptors were obtained from a woman under 30 in good health and CMV-seronegative.

The rearrangement joins TRBV7-6 to TRBJ2-7; 10 bases line up with TRBD1. Germline V gene lookup returns CDR1 SGHVS and CDR2 FNYEAQ. V shed 3 bases and J 5 bases; nucleotides not matched to a gene: 7. The CDR3 has 15 amino acids. Here the CDR3 DNA reads TGTGCCAGCAGCTTGGCGGCGGGACAGGGGCACGAGCAGTACTTC. Its protein product is CASSLAAGQGHEQYF.

V usage is TRBV5-6 and J usage is TRBJ2-7, with 14 bases matching TRBD2. The V gene end was trimmed by 3 bases and the J gene end by 3 bases; junction bases not matched to a gene: 5. This CDR3 has 16 amino acids. The V gene's germline CDR1 is SGHDT and CDR2 YYEEEE. CDR3 loop: CASSYGLAGGNYEQYF. CDR3 nucleotide sequence: TGTGCCAGCAGCTACGGACTAGCGGGGGGAAACTACGAGCAGTACTTC.

The chain has TRBV5-1 and TRBJ2-7, with TRBD2 as a possible D gene (5 bases). Germline V lookup: CDR1 SGHRS, CDR2 YFSETQ. CDR3 length: 14 residues. V lost 4 bases, J lost 0 bases, and 11 bases lay in between. DNA of the CDR3: TGCGCCAGCAGCGGCGAAGGGAGCTCCTACGAGCAGTACTTC. It translates to CASSGEGSSYEQYF.

CDR3: CASSYQGTGAFF. CDR3 nucleotide sequence: TGTGCCAGCAGTTACCAGGGGACAGGGGCTTTCTTT. V usage is TRBV6-6 and J usage is TRBJ1-1, with 9 bases identical to TRBD1. The germline CDR1 and CDR2 sequences are MNHNY and SVGAGI (reference sequence). J gave up 11 bases and V 2 bases, and 3 bases lay outside the gene matches. This CDR3 region has 12 residues.

The rearrangement joins TRBV5-5 to TRBJ2-2; 7 nucleotides match TRBD2. Trimming took 0 bases from V and 5 from J; bases not matched to a gene: 10. Per germline, CDR1 SGHKS and CDR2 YYEKEE (reference sequence). The CDR3 extends over 17 amino acids. CDR3 loop: CASSLEGRGMKTGELFF. The DNA for the CDR3 is TGTGCCAGCAGCTTGGAGGGGCGGGGGATGAAAACCGGGGAGCTGTTTTTT.

The chain recombines TRBV6-6 with TRBJ2-5, with TRBD2 as a possible D gene (7 bases). CDR1 is MNHNY and CDR2 is SVGAGI in the germline V gene (reference sequence). Between the trimmed V and J ends, which lost 6 bases and 1 base, there was a span of 12 bases. The CDR3 is 14 amino acids. The CDR3 sequence is CASSHGGPQETQYF. In DNA form, the CDR3 reads TGTGCCAGCAGCCACGGGGGGCCCCAAGAGACCCAGTACTTC.

The CDR3 coding sequence is TGTGCCAGCAGTTTCAGTAGCACAGATACGCAGTATTTT. Translation: CASSFSSTDTQYF. V and J are TRBV6-5 and TRBJ2-3; no clear D gene. Germline V gene sequence: CDR1 MNHEY, CDR2 SVGAGI. The V and J ends lost 4 bases and 0 bases respectively, with 5 bases between them. The CDR3 contains 13 residues.